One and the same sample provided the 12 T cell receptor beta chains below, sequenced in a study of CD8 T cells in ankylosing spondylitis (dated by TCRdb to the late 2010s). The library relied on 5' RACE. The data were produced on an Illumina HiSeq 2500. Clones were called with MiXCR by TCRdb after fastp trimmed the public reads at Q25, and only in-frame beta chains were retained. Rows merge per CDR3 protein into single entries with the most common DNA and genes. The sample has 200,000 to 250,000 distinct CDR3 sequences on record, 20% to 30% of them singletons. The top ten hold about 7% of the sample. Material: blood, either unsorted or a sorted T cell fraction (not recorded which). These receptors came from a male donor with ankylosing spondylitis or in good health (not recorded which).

As DNA, the CDR3 is TGTGCCATCAGTGAGTCGGAAAGGGGCCTTTACTTC. It encodes CAISESERGLYF. The V and J genes are TRBV10-3 and TRBJ2-5; tentative D call: TRBD1 (5 bases). Germline assignment: CDR1 ENHRY and CDR2 SYGVKD. V was clipped by 0 bases and J by 14 bases, with 13 bases between them. This CDR3 spans 12 amino acids.

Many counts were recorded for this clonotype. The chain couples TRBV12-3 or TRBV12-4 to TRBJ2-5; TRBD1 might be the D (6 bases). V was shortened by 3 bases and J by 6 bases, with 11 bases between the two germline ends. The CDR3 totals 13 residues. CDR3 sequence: CASSFRDTQTQYF. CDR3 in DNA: TGTGCCAGCAGTTTCCGGGACACCCAGACCCAGTACTTC.

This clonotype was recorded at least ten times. The CDR3 sequence: CASSREGKNYGYTF. The CDR3 coding sequence is TGCGCCAGCAGCCGGGAGGGGAAAAACTATGGCTACACCTTC. The chain carries TRBV5-1 and TRBJ1-2; possible D gene TRBD1, 5 bases. Trimming stripped 4 bases from V and 2 bases from J, with 12 bases between. Looked up from germline, CDR1 is SGHRS and CDR2 is YFSETQ. There are 14 residues in the CDR3.

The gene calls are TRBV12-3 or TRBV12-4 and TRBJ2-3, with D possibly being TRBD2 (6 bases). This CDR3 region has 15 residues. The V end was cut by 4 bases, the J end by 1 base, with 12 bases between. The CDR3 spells CASSYFGSGTDTQYF. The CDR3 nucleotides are TGTGCCAGCAGTTATTTCGGGAGCGGCACAGATACGCAGTATTTT.

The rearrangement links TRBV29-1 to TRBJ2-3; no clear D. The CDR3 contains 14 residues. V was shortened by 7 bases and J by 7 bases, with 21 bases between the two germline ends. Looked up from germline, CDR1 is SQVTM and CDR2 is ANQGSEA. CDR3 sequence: CSATDVGYSNTQYF. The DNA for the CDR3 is TGCAGCGCCACTGACGTCGGATACAGTAATACGCAGTATTTT.

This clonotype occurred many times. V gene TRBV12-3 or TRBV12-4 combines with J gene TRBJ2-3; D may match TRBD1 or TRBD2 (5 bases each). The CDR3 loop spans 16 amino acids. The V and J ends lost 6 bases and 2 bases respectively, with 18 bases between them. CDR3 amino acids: CASRTVRLFHTDTQYF. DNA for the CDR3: TGTGCCAGCAGGACAGTTCGACTATTTCACACAGATACGCAGTATTTT.

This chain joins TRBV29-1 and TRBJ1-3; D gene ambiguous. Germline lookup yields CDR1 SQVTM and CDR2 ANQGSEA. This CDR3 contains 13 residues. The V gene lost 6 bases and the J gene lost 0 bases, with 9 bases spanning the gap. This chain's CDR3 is CSVELNSGNTIYF. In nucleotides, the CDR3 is TGCAGCGTGGAACTCAACTCTGGAAACACCATATATTTT.

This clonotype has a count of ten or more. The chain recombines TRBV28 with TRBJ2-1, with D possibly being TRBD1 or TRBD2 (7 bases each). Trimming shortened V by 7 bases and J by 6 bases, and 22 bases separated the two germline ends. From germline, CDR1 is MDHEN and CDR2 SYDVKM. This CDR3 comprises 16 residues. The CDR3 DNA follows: TGTGCCAGCAAGGGGGCCGGGACTACCCCTGGCAATGAGCAGTTCTTC. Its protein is CASKGAGTTPGNEQFF.

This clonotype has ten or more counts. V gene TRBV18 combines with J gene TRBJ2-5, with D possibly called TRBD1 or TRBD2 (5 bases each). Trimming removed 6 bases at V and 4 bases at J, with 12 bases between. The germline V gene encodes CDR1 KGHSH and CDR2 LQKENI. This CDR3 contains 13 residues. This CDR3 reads CASSGTVGETQYF. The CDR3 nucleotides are TGTGCCAGCTCCGGGACGGTGGGAGAGACCCAGTACTTC.

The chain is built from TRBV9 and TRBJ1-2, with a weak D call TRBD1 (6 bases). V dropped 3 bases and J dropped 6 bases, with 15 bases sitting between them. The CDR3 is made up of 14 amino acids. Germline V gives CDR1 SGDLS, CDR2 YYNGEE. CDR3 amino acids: CASSAIQGVDGYTF. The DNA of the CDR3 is TGTGCCAGCAGCGCAATACAGGGCGTGGATGGCTACACCTTC.

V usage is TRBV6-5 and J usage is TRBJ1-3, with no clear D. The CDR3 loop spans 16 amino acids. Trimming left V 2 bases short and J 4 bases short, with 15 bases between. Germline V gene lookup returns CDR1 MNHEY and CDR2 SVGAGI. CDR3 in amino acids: CASSYDSLGSGNTIYF. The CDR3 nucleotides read TGTGCCAGCAGTTACGATAGTCTGGGATCCGGAAACACCATATATTTT.

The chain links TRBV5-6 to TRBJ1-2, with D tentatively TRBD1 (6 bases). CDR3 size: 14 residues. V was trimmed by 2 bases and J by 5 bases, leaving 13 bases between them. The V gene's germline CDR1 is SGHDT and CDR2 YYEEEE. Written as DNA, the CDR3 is TGTGCCAGCAGCTTTCCTACAGGGCAGTATGGCTACACCTTC. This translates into CASSFPTGQYGYTF. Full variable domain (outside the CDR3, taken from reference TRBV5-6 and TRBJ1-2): DAGVTQSPTHLIKTRGQQVTLRCSPKSGHDTVSWYQQALGQGPQFIFQYYEEEERQRGNFPDRFSGHQFPNYSSELNVNALLLGDSALYLCASSFPTGQYGYTFGSGTRLTVV.